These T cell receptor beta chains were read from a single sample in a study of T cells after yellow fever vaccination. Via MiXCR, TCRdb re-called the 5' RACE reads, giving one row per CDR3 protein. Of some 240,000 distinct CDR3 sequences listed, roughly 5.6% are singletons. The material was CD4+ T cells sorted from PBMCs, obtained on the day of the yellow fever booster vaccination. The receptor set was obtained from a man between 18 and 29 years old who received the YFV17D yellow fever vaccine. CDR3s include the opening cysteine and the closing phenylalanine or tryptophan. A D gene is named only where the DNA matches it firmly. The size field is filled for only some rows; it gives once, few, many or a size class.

CDR3 protein: CASSMGQKGDTQYF
CDR3 DNA: TGCGCCAGCAGTATGGGTCAGAAAGGAGATACGCAGTATTTT
D gene: -
V gene: TRBV5-1
clone size: many
J gene: TRBJ2-3

CDR3 protein: CASSVVGNEDTQYF
CDR3 DNA: TGTGCCAGCAGCGTAGTAGGGAATGAAGATACGCAGTATTTT
D gene: -
V gene: TRBV9
clone size: many
J gene: TRBJ2-3

CDR3 protein: CASSIPGQGNEKLFF
CDR3 DNA: TGTGCCAGCAGCATCCCGGGACAGGGGAATGAAAAACTGTTTTTT
D gene: TRBD1
V gene: TRBV4-2
clone size: few
J gene: TRBJ1-4

CDR3 protein: CAWNPGVIGSQYF
CDR3 DNA: TGTGCCTGGAATCCGGGGGTAATCGGGTCCCAGTACTTC
D gene: -
V gene: TRBV30
clone size: -
J gene: TRBJ2-5

CDR3 protein: CSANRGGSYNEQFF
CDR3 DNA: TGCAGTGCCAATCGAGGGGGCTCCTACAATGAGCAGTTCTTC
D gene: -
V gene: TRBV20-1
clone size: few
J gene: TRBJ2-1

CDR3 protein: CASSVLPGSGANVLTF
CDR3 DNA: TGTGCCAGCAGCGTACTCCCAGGATCTGGGGCCAACGTCCTGACTTTC
D gene: -
V gene: TRBV11-2
clone size: -
J gene: TRBJ2-6

CDR3 protein: CASSPSGYQETQYF
CDR3 DNA: TGTGCCAGCTCACCGAGCGGATACCAAGAGACCCAGTACTTC
D gene: -
V gene: TRBV18
clone size: -
J gene: TRBJ2-5

CDR3 protein: CASSVALAGSRTDTQYF
CDR3 DNA: TGTGCCAGCAGCGTAGCGCTAGCGGGGTCCCGCACAGATACGCAGTATTTT
D gene: TRBD2
V gene: TRBV9
clone size: few
J gene: TRBJ2-3

CDR3 protein: CASSLWGTGQGYEQYF
CDR3 DNA: TGTGCCAGCAGCTTATGGGGTACGGGGCAGGGCTACGAGCAGTACTTC
D gene: -
V gene: TRBV7-6
clone size: -
J gene: TRBJ2-7

CDR3 protein: CASSYSTGDNEQFF
CDR3 DNA: TGTGCCAGCAGTTACTCGACCGGGGACAATGAGCAGTTCTTC
D gene: -
V gene: TRBV6-7
clone size: few
J gene: TRBJ2-1

CDR3 protein: CASSKRDTQYF
CDR3 DNA: TGTGCCAGCTCGAAGAGGGATACGCAGTATTTT
D gene: -
V gene: TRBV12-3/TRBV12-4
clone size: many
J gene: TRBJ2-3

CDR3 protein: CASSYWLSGGETQYF
CDR3 DNA: TGTGCCAGCAGTTACTGGCTAAGTGGCGGGGAGACCCAGTACTTC
D gene: -
V gene: TRBV6-5
clone size: few
J gene: TRBJ2-5

CDR3 protein: CASSVLLGTDTQYF
CDR3 DNA: TGTGCCAGCAGCGTTCTACTGGGCACAGATACGCAGTATTTT
D gene: -
V gene: TRBV9
clone size: -
J gene: TRBJ2-3

CDR3 protein: CSARDLYRGLAGENTEAFF
CDR3 DNA: TGCAGTGCTAGGGATCTGTACAGGGGTCTCGCGGGGGAGAACACTGAAGCTTTCTTT
D gene: TRBD1
V gene: TRBV20-1
clone size: few
J gene: TRBJ1-1

CDR3 protein: CASSLEEGIRETQYF
CDR3 DNA: TGTGCCAGCAGCTTGGAAGAGGGGATACGAGAGACCCAGTACTTC
D gene: -
V gene: TRBV5-4
clone size: many
J gene: TRBJ2-5

CDR3 protein: CSVATGTDTDTQYF
CDR3 DNA: TGCAGCGTTGCGACAGGGACAGACACAGATACGCAGTATTTT
D gene: TRBD1
V gene: TRBV29-1
clone size: many
J gene: TRBJ2-3

CDR3 protein: CASGLGGKYGYTF
CDR3 DNA: TGTGCTAGTGGACTCGGGGGCAAGTATGGCTACACCTTC
D gene: -
V gene: TRBV12-5
clone size: few
J gene: TRBJ1-2

CDR3 protein: CASSYRGQETQYF
CDR3 DNA: TGCGCCAGCAGCTACAGGGGTCAAGAGACCCAGTACTTC
D gene: TRBD1
V gene: TRBV5-1
clone size: few
J gene: TRBJ2-5